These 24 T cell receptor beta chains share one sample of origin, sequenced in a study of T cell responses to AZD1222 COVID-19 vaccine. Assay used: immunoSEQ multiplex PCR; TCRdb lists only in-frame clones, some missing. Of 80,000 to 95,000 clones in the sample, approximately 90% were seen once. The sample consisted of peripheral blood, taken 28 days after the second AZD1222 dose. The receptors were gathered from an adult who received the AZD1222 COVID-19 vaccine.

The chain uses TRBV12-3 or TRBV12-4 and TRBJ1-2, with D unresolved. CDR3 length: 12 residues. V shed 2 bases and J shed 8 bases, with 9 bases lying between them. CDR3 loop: CASSLSGVGYTF. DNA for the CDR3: TGTGCCAGCAGTTTAAGTGGGGTAGGCTACACCTTC.

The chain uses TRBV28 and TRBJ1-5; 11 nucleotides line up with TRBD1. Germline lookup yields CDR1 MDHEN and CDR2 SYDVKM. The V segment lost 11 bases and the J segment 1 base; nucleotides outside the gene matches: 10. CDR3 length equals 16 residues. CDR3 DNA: TGTGCCGGATCCGGGACAGGGGGGGTAAGCAATCAGCCCCAGCATTTT. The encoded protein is CAGSGTGGVSNQPQHF.

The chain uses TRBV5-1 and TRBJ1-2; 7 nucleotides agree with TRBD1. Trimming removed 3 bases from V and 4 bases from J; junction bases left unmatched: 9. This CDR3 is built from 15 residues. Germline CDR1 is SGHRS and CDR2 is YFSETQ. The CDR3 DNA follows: TGCGCCAGCAGCTGGGGGACAGATCCCGTCTATGGCTACACCTTC. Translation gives CASSWGTDPVYGYTF.

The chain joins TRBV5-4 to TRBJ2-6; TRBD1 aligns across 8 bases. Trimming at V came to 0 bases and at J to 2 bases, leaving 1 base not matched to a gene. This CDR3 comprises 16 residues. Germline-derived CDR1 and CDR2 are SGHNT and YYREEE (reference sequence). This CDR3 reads CASSLGGQAGANVLTF. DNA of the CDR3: TGTGCCAGCAGCTTGGGGGGACAGGCTGGGGCCAACGTCCTGACTTTC.

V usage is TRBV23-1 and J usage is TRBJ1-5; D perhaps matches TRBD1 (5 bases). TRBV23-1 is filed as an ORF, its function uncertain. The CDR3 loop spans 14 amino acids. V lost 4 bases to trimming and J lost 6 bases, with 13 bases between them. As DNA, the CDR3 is TGCGCCAGCAGTCTGGGCAGGGCGAGTCAGCCCCAGCATTTT. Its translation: CASSLGRASQPQHF.

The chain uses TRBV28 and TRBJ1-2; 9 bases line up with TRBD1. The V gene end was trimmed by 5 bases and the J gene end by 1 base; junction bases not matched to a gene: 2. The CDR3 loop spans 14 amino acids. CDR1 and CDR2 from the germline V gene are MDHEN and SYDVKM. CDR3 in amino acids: CASSGTGSNYGYTF. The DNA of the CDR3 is TGTGCCAGCAGTGGGACAGGGAGTAACTATGGCTACACCTTC.

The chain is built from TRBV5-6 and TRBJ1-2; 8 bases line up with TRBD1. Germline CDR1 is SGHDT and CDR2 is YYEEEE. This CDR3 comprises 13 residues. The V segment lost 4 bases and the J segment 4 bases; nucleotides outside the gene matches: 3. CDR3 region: CASSQGTGYGYTF. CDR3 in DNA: TGTGCCAGCAGCCAAGGGACAGGCTATGGCTACACCTTC.

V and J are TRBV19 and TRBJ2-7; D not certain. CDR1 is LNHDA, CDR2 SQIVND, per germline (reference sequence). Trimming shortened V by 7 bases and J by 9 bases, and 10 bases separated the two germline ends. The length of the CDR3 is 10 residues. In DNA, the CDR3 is TGTGCCAGTACCCCTTTGGGGCAGTACTTC. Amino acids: CASTPLGQYF. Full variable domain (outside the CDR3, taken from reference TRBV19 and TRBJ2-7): DGGITQSPKYLFRKEGQNVTLSCEQNLNHDAMYWYRQDPGQGLRLIYYSQIVNDFQKGDIAEGYSVSREKKESFPLTVTSAQKNPTAFYLCASTPLGQYFGPGTRLTVT.

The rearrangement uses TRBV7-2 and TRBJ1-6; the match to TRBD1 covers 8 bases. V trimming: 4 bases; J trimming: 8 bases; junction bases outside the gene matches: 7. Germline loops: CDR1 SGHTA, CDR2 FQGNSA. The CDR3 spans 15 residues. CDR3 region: CASSSQGGGYSPLHF. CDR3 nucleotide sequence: TGTGCCAGCAGCTCACAGGGGGGCGGGTATTCACCCCTCCACTTT.

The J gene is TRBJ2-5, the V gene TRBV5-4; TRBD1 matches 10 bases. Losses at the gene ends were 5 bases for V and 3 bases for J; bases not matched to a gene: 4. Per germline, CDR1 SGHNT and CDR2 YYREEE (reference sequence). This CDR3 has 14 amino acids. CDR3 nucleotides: TGTGCCAGCAGGGCGACAGGGGGCGAAGAGACCCAGTACTTC. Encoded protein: CASRATGGEETQYF. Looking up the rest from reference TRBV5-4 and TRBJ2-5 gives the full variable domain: ETGVTQSPTHLIKTRGQQVTLRCSSQSGHNTVSWYQQALGQGPQFIFQYYREEENGRGNFPPRFSGLQFPNYSSELNVNALELDDSALYLCASRATGGEETQYFGPGTRLLVL.

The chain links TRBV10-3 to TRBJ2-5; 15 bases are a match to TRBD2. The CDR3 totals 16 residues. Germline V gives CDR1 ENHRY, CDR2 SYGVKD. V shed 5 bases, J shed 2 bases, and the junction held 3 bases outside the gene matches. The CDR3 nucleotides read TGTGCCATCAGTAAAGGACTAGCGGGGGGGCAAGAGACCCAGTACTTC. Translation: CAISKGLAGGQETQYF.

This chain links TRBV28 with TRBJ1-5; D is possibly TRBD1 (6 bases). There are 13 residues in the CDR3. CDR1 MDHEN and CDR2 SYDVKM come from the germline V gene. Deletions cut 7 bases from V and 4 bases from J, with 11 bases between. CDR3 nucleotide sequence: TGTGCCAGCAAGAGTCAGGGGAATCAGCCCCAGCATTTT. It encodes CASKSQGNQPQHF.

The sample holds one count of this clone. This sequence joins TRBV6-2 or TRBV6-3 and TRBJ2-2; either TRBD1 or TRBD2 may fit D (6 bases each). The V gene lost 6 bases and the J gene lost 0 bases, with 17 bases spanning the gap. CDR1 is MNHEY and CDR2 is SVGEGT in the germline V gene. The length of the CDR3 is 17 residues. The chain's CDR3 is CASSLTLGGANTGELFF. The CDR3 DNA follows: TGTGCCAGCAGCCTGACACTCGGGGGCGCGAACACCGGGGAGCTGTTTTTT.

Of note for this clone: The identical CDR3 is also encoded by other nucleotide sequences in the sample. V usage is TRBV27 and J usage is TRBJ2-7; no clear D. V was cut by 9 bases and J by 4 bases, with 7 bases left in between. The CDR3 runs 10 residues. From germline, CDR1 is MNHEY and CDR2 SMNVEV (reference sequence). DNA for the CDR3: TGTGCCAGTGGGGTTTACGAGCAGTACTTC. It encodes CASGVYEQYF.

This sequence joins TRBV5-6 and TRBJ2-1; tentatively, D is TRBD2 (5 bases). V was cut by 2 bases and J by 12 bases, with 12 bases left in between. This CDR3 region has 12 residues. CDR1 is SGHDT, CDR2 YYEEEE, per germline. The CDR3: CASSFIRGVQFF. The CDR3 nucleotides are TGTGCCAGCAGCTTCATACGGGGTGTGCAGTTCTTC.

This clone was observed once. The CDR3 here is CASGTGANTGELFF. In nucleotides, the CDR3 is TGTGCCAGCGGTACAGGGGCGAACACCGGGGAGCTGTTTTTT. This chain connects TRBV6-5 to TRBJ2-2, with 7 positions matching TRBD1. J lost 0 bases, V lost 8 bases, and 3 bases had no gene match. The CDR3 runs 14 residues. The germline CDR1 and CDR2 sequences are MNHEY and SVGAGI.

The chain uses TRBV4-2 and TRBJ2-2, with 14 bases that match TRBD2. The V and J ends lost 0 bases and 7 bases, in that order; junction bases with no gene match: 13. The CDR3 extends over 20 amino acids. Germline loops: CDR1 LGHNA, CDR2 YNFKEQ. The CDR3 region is CASSQDQRLAGGPLVGELFF. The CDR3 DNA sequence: TGTGCCAGCAGCCAAGATCAGAGACTAGCGGGGGGGCCTTTAGTCGGGGAGCTGTTTTTT.

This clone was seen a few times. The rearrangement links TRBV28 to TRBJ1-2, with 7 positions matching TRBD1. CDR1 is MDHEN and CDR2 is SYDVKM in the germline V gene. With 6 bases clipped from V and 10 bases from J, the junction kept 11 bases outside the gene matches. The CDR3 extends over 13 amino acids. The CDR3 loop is CASSLSGTAYYTF. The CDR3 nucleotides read TGTGCCAGCAGCCTTTCCGGGACAGCCTACTACACCTTC.

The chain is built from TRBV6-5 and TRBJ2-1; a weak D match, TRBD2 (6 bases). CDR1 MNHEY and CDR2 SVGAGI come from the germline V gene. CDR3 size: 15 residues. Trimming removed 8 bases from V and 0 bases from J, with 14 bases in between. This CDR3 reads CASSSRGDSYNEQFF. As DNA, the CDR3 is TGTGCCAGCTCCTCTCGCGGGGACTCCTACAATGAGCAGTTCTTC.

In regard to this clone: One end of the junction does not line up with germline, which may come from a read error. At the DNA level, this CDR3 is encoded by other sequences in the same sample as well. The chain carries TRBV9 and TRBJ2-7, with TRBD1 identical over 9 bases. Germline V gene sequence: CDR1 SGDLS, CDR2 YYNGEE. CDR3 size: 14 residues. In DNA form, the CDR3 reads TGTGCCAGCAGCGTAAGGGACAGGGCCCACGAACAGTACTTC. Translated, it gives CASSVRDRAHEQYF.

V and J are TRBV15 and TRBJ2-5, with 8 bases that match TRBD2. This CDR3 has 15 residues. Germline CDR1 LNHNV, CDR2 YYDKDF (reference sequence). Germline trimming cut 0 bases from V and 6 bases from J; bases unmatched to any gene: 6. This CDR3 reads CATSRDLAGLQTQYF. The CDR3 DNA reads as TGTGCCACCAGCAGAGATCTAGCGGGTTTGCAGACCCAGTACTTC. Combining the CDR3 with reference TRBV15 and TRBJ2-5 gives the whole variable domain DAMVIQNPRYQVTQFGKPVTLSCSQTLNHNVMYWYQQKSSQAPKLLFHYYDKDFNNEADTPDNFQSRRPNTSFCFLDIRSPGLGDTAMYLCATSRDLAGLQTQYFGPGTRLLVL.

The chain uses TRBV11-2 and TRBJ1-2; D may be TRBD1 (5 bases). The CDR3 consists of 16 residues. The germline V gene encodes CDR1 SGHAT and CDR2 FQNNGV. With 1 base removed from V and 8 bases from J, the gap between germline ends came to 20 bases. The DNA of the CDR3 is TGTGCCAGCAGCTTAGCCGGCGTGACAGCCTCTTACGGCTACACCTTC. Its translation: CASSLAGVTASYGYTF.

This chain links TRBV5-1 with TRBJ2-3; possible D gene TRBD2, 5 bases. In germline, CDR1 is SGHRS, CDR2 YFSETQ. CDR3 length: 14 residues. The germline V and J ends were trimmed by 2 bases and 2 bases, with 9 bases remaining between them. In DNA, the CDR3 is TGCGCCAGCAGCTTTCGGGGAGACACAGATACGCAGTATTTT. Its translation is CASSFRGDTDTQYF.

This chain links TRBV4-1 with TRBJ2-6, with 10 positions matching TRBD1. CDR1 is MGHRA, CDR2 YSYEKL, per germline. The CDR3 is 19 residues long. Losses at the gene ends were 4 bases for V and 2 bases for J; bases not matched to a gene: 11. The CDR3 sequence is CASSREASGQGTGANVLTF. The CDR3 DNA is TGCGCCAGCAGCCGAGAGGCCTCGGGACAGGGGACTGGGGCCAACGTCCTGACTTTC.